This T cell receptor beta chain stems from a study of Ad26.COV2.S vaccination and SARS-CoV-2 variants. The wider study: Intramuscularly, Ad26.COV2.S was given either once or twice, 56 days apart.

Clones were sequenced by immunoSEQ multiplex PCR, and TCRdb holds only the in-frame ones, with some missing. This table has 350,000 to 450,000 clones, 89% appearing once. Treatment of the sample: 19 received Ad26.COV2.S at low or high dose, single or two shots; 5 received placebo; per-sample allocation not given. The study sampled participants on day 63 after the first vaccine or placebo injection. With regard to this clone: Its target is unknown.

Overall study results and limits: Placebo recipients trailed vaccine recipients in spike-specific TCR breadth. Considerable breadth of spike-specific CD8+ and CD4+ T cell responses has reportedly been documented following vaccination. Total T cell responses were possibly underestimated by TCR breadth and depth analyses.

CDR1 and CDR2 (germline): MGHRA, YSYEKL. The CDR3 is made up of 16 amino acids. V lost 0 bases to trimming and J lost 5 bases, with 14 bases between them. Sequences were derived from peripheral blood, sampled in a trial of Ad26.COV2.S vaccine versus placebo. The clonotype comes from a person aged 18-65 years who received the Ad26.COV2.S COVID-19 vaccine or a placebo. V and J are TRBV4-1 and TRBJ1-5; D might be TRBD1 (5 bases). The CDR3 sequence is CASSQERAGSDQPQHF. The CDR3 coding sequence is TGCGCCAGCAGCCAAGAAAGGGCAGGGAGCGATCAGCCCCAGCATTTT.